This T cell receptor (beta chain) was profiled in a study of blood T cell repertoires in COVID-19. The wider study: Some COVID-19 samples were acute and others convalescent; all came from the United States, Italy and Spain. Nucleic acid was either cDNA or gDNA, and it came from T cells, B-cell-depleted T cells, or PBMCs.

Study processing details: Estimation of nucleated cell counts relied on the amplification of reference gene primers. TCRdb keeps only in-frame clones here, not all; method: immunoSEQ multiplex PCR. V and J calls and clone size are copied from that table; D and trimming were computed from the DNA. The sample lists roughly 83,000 clones, more than 75% occurring once. This CDR3 comprises 15 residues. CDR1 is SGHNT, CDR2 YYREEE, per germline (reference sequence). V lost 4 bases and J 8 bases, leaving 19 bases between the germline ends. The chain recombines TRBV5-4 with TRBJ2-1, with D possibly being TRBD2 (5 bases). The material sequenced was peripheral blood. The receptor was isolated from a man in his fifties or sixties with active COVID-19. The CDR3 loop reads CASSKAREPTHEQFF. The CDR3, as DNA: TGTGCCAGCAGCAAAGCTCGGGAACCAACACATGAGCAGTTCTTC.